The 27 T cell receptor beta chains presented below share a single source sample, sequenced in a study of neoadjuvant anti-PD-1 for oral cavity cancer. Method: immunoSEQ multiplex PCR; TCRdb's copy keeps in-frame clones and lacks some. Of some 71,000 clones listed, 83% are singletons. The source material was PBMCs, sampled before nivolumab (anti-PD-1) treatment. The source of these receptors is a person between 35 and 79 years old with oral cavity squamous cell carcinoma.

The V gene is TRBV9, the J gene TRBJ2-3; a weak D match, TRBD1 (5 bases). Trimming cost V 0 bases and J 0 bases, with 17 bases left between them. The CDR3 spans 18 residues. The germline V gene has CDR1 SGDLS and CDR2 YYNGEE. CDR3 DNA sequence: TGTGCCAGCAGCGTAGAGAGTGGGGCTAGATACAGCACAGATACGCAGTATTTT. Translating gives CASSVESGARYSTDTQYF. Full variable domain (outside the CDR3, taken from reference TRBV9 and TRBJ2-3): DSGVTQTPKHLITATGQRVTLRCSPRSGDLSVYWYQQSLDQGLQFLIQYYNGEERAKGNILERFSAQQFPDLHSELNLSSLELGDSALYFCASSVESGARYSTDTQYFGPGTRLTVL.

The gene calls are TRBV10-1 and TRBJ2-3, with 9 bases that match TRBD2. This CDR3 has 17 amino acids. J lost 1 base, V lost 3 bases, and 8 bases had no gene match. Germline CDR1 reads WNHNN; CDR2 reads SYGVQD (reference sequence). The DNA of the CDR3 is TGCGCCAGCAGTGACGGATCTAGCGGGGTAGGCACAGATACGCAGTATTTT. Amino acids: CASSDGSSGVGTDTQYF.

The V and J genes are TRBV28 and TRBJ2-1; no firm D call. The germline V gene has CDR1 MDHEN and CDR2 SYDVKM. The V end was cut by 4 bases, the J end by 6 bases, with 16 bases between. The CDR3 sequence is 15 residues long. CDR3 nucleotides: TGTGCCAGCAGTTCAGAAAGGCGGCCGGGCAATGAGCAGTTCTTC. It translates to CASSSERRPGNEQFF. The entire variable domain, with the rest obtained from reference TRBV28 and TRBJ2-1, is as follows: DVKVTQSSRYLVKRTGEKVFLECVQDMDHENMFWYRQDPGLGLRLIYFSYDVKMKEKGDIPEGYSVSREKKERFSLILESASTNQTSMYLCASSSERRPGNEQFFGPGTRLTVL.

The CDR3 spells CASSEQTLVAGEQFF. CDR3 bases: TGTGCCAGCAGTGAACAAACTCTGGTAGCCGGTGAGCAGTTCTTC. The V and J genes are TRBV25-1 and TRBJ2-1; D is unclear. Germline CDR1 MGHDK, CDR2 SYGVNS. The CDR3 spans 15 residues. Trimming stripped 2 bases from V and 9 bases from J, with 17 bases between. Full variable domain (remainder filled in from reference TRBV25-1 and TRBJ2-1): EADIYQTPRYLVIGTGKKITLECSQTMGHDKMYWYQQDPGMELHLIHYSYGVNSTEKGDLSSESTVSRIRTEHFPLTLESARPSHTSQYLCASSEQTLVAGEQFFGPGTRLTVL.

V usage is TRBV19 and J usage is TRBJ2-7, with D possibly being TRBD1 (6 bases). This CDR3 contains 12 residues. CDR1 and CDR2 (germline): LNHDA, SQIVND (reference sequence). V was clipped by 4 bases and J by 2 bases, with 6 bases between them. CDR3 in amino acids: CASSRDTYEQYF. The DNA of the CDR3 is TGTGCCAGTAGTAGGGACACCTACGAGCAGTACTTC.

This chain uses TRBV4-1 with TRBJ1-3; 7 nucleotides line up with TRBD1. Looked up from germline, CDR1 is MGHRA and CDR2 is YSYEKL. The V and J ends lost 0 bases and 2 bases, in that order; junction bases with no gene match: 10. The CDR3 covers 18 residues. The chain's CDR3 is CASSQDTRARGAGNTIYF. CDR3 nucleotides: TGCGCCAGCAGCCAAGATACGCGGGCCAGGGGGGCTGGAAACACCATATATTTT.

The chain links TRBV2 to TRBJ1-5; D ambiguous. The CDR3 runs to 12 residues. CDR1 is SNHLY and CDR2 is FYNNEI in the germline V gene. Trimming removed 6 bases from V and 5 bases from J, with 8 bases in between. The CDR3 nucleotides read TGTGCCAGCAGAAGGTGGGATCAGCCCCAGCATTTT. Protein sequence: CASRRWDQPQHF.

The genes are TRBV15 and TRBJ1-6; maybe TRBD1 (5 bases). The germline V and J ends were trimmed by 1 base and 7 bases, with 23 bases remaining between them. Germline V CDR1 and CDR2: LNHNV, YYDKDF (reference sequence). This CDR3 comprises 19 residues. The CDR3 loop reads CATSRVLGDGPTINSPLHF. The CDR3 DNA sequence: TGTGCCACCAGCAGAGTACTCGGGGACGGACCAACTATAAATTCACCCCTCCACTTT.

This chain links TRBV19 with TRBJ2-7; 10 nucleotides agree with TRBD2. CDR1 and CDR2 from the germline V gene are LNHDA and SQIVND (reference sequence). V was pared by 4 bases and J by 3 bases, with 6 bases of the junction left unmatched. CDR3 length equals 15 residues. This chain's CDR3 is CASSKGLAEYYEQYF. In nucleotides, the CDR3 is TGTGCCAGTAGTAAAGGACTAGCGGAATACTACGAGCAGTACTTC.

The chain links TRBV6-6 to TRBJ2-7; D not certain. The CDR3 runs 11 residues. V dropped 4 bases and J dropped 3 bases, with 4 bases sitting between them. CDR1 MNHNY and CDR2 SVGAGI come from the germline V gene (reference sequence). CDR3 protein: CASSSYYEQYF. Written as DNA, the CDR3 is TGTGCCAGCAGTTCTTACTACGAGCAGTACTTC.

The chain has TRBV7-2 and TRBJ2-1; no clear D. Trimming stripped 5 bases from V and 7 bases from J, with 15 bases between. CDR3 length: 14 amino acids. Germline CDR1 reads SGHTA; CDR2 reads FQGNSA. This CDR3 is CASSLNRWGNEQFF. The CDR3 DNA is TGTGCCAGCAGCCTTAATAGGTGGGGTAATGAGCAGTTCTTC.

V gene TRBV7-2 combines with J gene TRBJ2-7, with 10 positions matching TRBD1. This CDR3 contains 14 residues. The trim removed 4 bases at V and 2 bases at J, leaving 2 bases unmatched. CDR1 SGHTA and CDR2 FQGNSA come from the germline V gene. The CDR3 is CASSSGTGAYEQYF. The CDR3 bases are TGTGCCAGCAGCTCCGGGACAGGGGCCTACGAGCAGTACTTC.

This chain links TRBV5-1 with TRBJ2-3; a possible D gene is TRBD2 (5 bases). CDR1 and CDR2 (germline): SGHRS, YFSETQ. The CDR3 totals 15 residues. V shed 0 bases and J shed 6 bases, with 14 bases lying between them. The CDR3 reads CASSLVGVRLDTQYF. The CDR3 region has the DNA TGCGCCAGCAGCTTGGTCGGGGTCAGGTTGGATACGCAGTATTTT. Filled out from reference TRBV5-1 and TRBJ2-3, the complete variable domain reads KAGVTQTPRYLIKTRGQQVTLSCSPISGHRSVSWYQQTPGQGLQFLFEYFSETQRNKGNFPGRFSGRQFSNSRSEMNVSTLELGDSALYLCASSLVGVRLDTQYFGPGTRLTVL.

This clone was seen only once. The chain has TRBV7-9 and TRBJ1-5; D uncertain. The CDR3 is 17 amino acids. The germline V gene has CDR1 SEHNR and CDR2 FQNEAQ (reference sequence). Deletions cut 1 base from V and 2 bases from J, with 15 bases between. CDR3 sequence reads: CASSLGRWAAGNQPQHF. The CDR3 DNA is TGTGCCAGCAGCTTAGGCCGGTGGGCCGCGGGCAATCAGCCCCAGCATTTT.

The V and J genes are TRBV27 and TRBJ2-2, with TRBD2 identical over 10 bases. With V trimmed by 3 bases and J by 5 bases, 21 bases remained unmatched. The CDR3 runs to 21 residues. Germline CDR1 and CDR2: MNHEY and SMNVEV (reference sequence). As DNA, the CDR3 is TGTGCCAGCAGTTTTTACAGGGCTCCCCCTGCTAGCGGGAGAGGAACCGGGGAGCTGTTTTTT. Protein sequence: CASSFYRAPPASGRGTGELFF.

The chain employs TRBV29-1 and TRBJ2-1; D might be TRBD2 (5 bases). This CDR3 has 15 residues. V was cut by 6 bases and J by 0 bases, with 15 bases left in between. CDR1 and CDR2 from the germline V gene are SQVTM and ANQGSEA. CDR3 sequence (DNA): TGCAGCGTGGAGGAAACACAGAGCTCCTACAATGAGCAGTTCTTC. Its translation: CSVEETQSSYNEQFF.

CDR3 nucleotides: TGTGCCAGTAGTTTGAGAACTGAAGCTTTCTTT. The encoded protein is CASSLRTEAFF. J is TRBJ1-1 and V is TRBV19; D not resolved. The CDR3 is made up of 11 amino acids. Germline values: CDR1 LNHDA, CDR2 SQIVND (reference sequence). Trimming left V 5 bases short and J 5 bases short, with 6 bases between. Using reference TRBV19 and TRBJ1-1 for the parts outside the CDR3, the full variable domain is DGGITQSPKYLFRKEGQNVTLSCEQNLNHDAMYWYRQDPGQGLRLIYYSQIVNDFQKGDIAEGYSVSREKKESFPLTVTSAQKNPTAFYLCASSLRTEAFFGQGTRLTVV.

The chain combines TRBV6-5 with TRBJ1-1; D remains unclear. From germline, CDR1 is MNHEY and CDR2 SVGAGI. The CDR3 sequence is 13 residues long. V lost 10 bases and J lost 1, with 13 bases in between. The CDR3 reads CATNRRTNTEAFF. Written as DNA, the CDR3 is TGTGCCACCAACAGACGGACGAACACTGAAGCTTTCTTT.

This clone was picked up one time. The CDR3 nucleotides read TGTGCCAGCAGCTTCCTCGATACAGGGCGCCCGTTCTTC. This codes for CASSFLDTGRPFF. The gene calls are TRBV27 and TRBJ2-1, with a weak D call TRBD1 (6 bases). The CDR3 totals 13 residues. V gave up 6 bases and J gave up 15 bases, with 21 bases separating them. Germline CDR1 and CDR2: MNHEY and SMNVEV (reference sequence).

The J gene is TRBJ2-2, the V gene TRBV15; D unclear. Germline CDR1 is LNHNV and CDR2 is YYDKDF (reference sequence). There are 14 residues in the CDR3. V was cut by 2 bases and J by 3 bases, with 7 bases left in between. Here the CDR3 DNA reads TGTGCCACCAGCAGACCCTCGGACACCGGGGAGCTGTTTTTT. Translating gives CATSRPSDTGELFF.

This clone was observed a handful of times. This chain joins TRBV19 and TRBJ1-5; TRBD1 aligns across 7 bases. Germline CDR1 is LNHDA and CDR2 is SQIVND (reference sequence). The CDR3 covers 14 residues. J was trimmed by 5 bases and V by 7 bases; bases with no gene match: 8. CDR3 sequence: CASTTGEDHQPQHF. The CDR3 DNA follows: TGTGCCAGTACCACAGGGGAGGACCATCAGCCCCAGCATTTT.

The V and J genes are TRBV4-1 and TRBJ2-5, with TRBD2 matching 10 bases. CDR1 is MGHRA, CDR2 YSYEKL, per germline. This CDR3 comprises 18 residues. Trimming at V came to 0 bases and at J to 4 bases, leaving 11 bases not matched to a gene. The CDR3 sequence: CASSQDAAGGPWGETQYF. As DNA, the CDR3 is TGCGCCAGCAGCCAAGATGCAGCGGGAGGGCCTTGGGGAGAGACCCAGTACTTC.

V and J are TRBV14 and TRBJ2-5; 9 bases are shared with TRBD2. Per germline, CDR1 SGHDN and CDR2 FVKESK. The trim removed 2 bases at V and 0 bases at J, leaving 1 base unmatched. There are 15 residues in the CDR3. The CDR3 is CASSQRLADQETQYF. The CDR3 bases are TGTGCCAGCAGCCAACGACTAGCGGACCAAGAGACCCAGTACTTC.

The rearrangement uses TRBV27 and TRBJ2-3; TRBD1 aligns across 8 bases. V gave up 5 bases and J gave up 2 bases; unmatched junction bases: 6. The CDR3 loop spans 15 amino acids. CDR1 and CDR2 from the germline V gene are MNHEY and SMNVEV (reference sequence). In nucleotides, the CDR3 is TGTGCCAGCAGTCGCCGGGACAGGAACACAGATACGCAGTATTTT. Translation: CASSRRDRNTDTQYF.

This clone turned up a few times. This chain connects TRBV29-1 to TRBJ2-1; D is ambiguous. The CDR3 is 13 amino acids. The V gene's germline CDR1 is SQVTM and CDR2 ANQGSEA. Trimming removed 7 bases from V and 0 bases from J, with 10 bases in between. In DNA, the CDR3 is TGCAGCGCCGGCGCTAACTCCTACAATGAGCAGTTCTTC. Protein product: CSAGANSYNEQFF.

The V gene is TRBV30, the J gene TRBJ1-2; D is undetermined. Looked up from germline, CDR1 is GTSNPN and CDR2 is SVGIG (reference sequence). The CDR3 covers 11 residues. V gave up 0 bases and J gave up 7 bases, with 6 bases separating them. This CDR3 reads CAWSVGVGYTF. For the CDR3, the DNA is TGTGCCTGGAGTGTCGGGGTTGGCTACACCTTC.

This sequence joins TRBV7-8 and TRBJ2-5; possible D gene TRBD2, 5 bases. Between the trimmed V and J ends, which lost 5 bases and 7 bases, there was a span of 17 bases. The CDR3 sequence is 14 residues long. Germline CDR1 and CDR2: SGHVS and FQNEAQ. CDR3: CASSQRAAERTQYF. The CDR3 DNA reads TGTGCCAGCAGCCAGCGAGCAGCGGAACGGACCCAGTACTTC.